The rows below give T cell receptor beta chains drawn from one sample of a study of T cells in Graves' hyperthyroidism and ophthalmopathy. In TCRdb, the multiplex PCR reads were re-called with MiXCR into one record per CDR3 protein. The profile covers roughly 240,000 distinct CDR3 sequences, with roughly a quarter appearing a single time and roughly 32% taken by the ten largest. Sequencing input: blood. These receptors all stem from a woman aged 40 to 49 with Graves' ophthalmopathy. Each CDR3 is given with its conserved first and last residue. A D gene is named only where the DNA matches it firmly. Clone size is shown for a subset of rows, as once, few, many or a class of expanded clone.

v_call,j_call,clone_size,d_call,cdr3_length,cdr3_aa,cdr3_nt
TRBV20-1,TRBJ2-7,many,NA,14,CSAELPGRTYEQYF,TGCAGTGCTGAATTACCGGGACGGACCTACGAGCAGTACTTC
TRBV7-2,TRBJ2-7,many,TRBD2,14,CASSQSGASYEQYF,TGTGCCAGCAGCCAAAGCGGGGCATCCTACGAGCAGTACTTC
TRBV6-1,TRBJ1-1,few,NA,13,CASSLGGRTEACF,TGTGCCAGCAGCCTCGGCGGACGGACTGAAGCTTGCTTT
TRBV25-1,TRBJ1-2,NA,NA,12,CASSENRRDYTF,TGTGCCAGCAGTGAAAACAGGCGCGACTACACCTTC
TRBV6-1,TRBJ2-5,many,NA,17,CASSEWDTVLIQETQYF,TGTGCCAGCAGTGAATGGGACACAGTATTAATTCAAGAGACCCAGTACTTC
TRBV10-3,TRBJ2-2,NA,TRBD2,16,CAISGFGLADTGELFF,TGTGCCATCAGTGGATTCGGCCTAGCGGACACCGGGGAGCTGTTTTTT
TRBV5-5,TRBJ2-4,NA,NA,13,CASLDGAKNIQYF,TGTGCCAGTCTAGACGGAGCCAAAAACATTCAGTACTTC
TRBV2,TRBJ2-7,NA,NA,14,CASRSGPLSYEQYF,TGTGCCAGCAGGAGCGGGCCCCTCTCCTACGAGCAGTACTTC
TRBV20-1,TRBJ1-1,many,NA,14,CSARPDRLNTEAFF,TGCAGTGCTAGGCCCGACCGACTTAACACTGAAGCTTTCTTT
TRBV27,TRBJ1-1,many,NA,13,CASSEDENTEAFF,TGTGCCAGCAGCGAGGACGAGAACACTGAAGCTTTCTTT
TRBV5-5,TRBJ2-7,few,NA,14,CASSPPDGPYEQYF,TGTGCCAGCAGCCCTCCGGACGGACCCTACGAGCAGTACTTC
TRBV30,TRBJ1-6,many,NA,13,CAWTPGGASPLHF,TGTGCCTGGACTCCGGGAGGGGCATCACCCCTCCACTTT
TRBV9,TRBJ2-7,many,NA,15,CASSVGNSRLYEQCF,TGTGCCAGCAGCGTAGGGAATAGCCGCCTCTACGAGCAGTGCTTC
TRBV6-1,TRBJ2-5,once,NA,13,CASIPSDLETQYF,TGTGCCAGCATCCCCTCGGACCTTGAGACCCAGTACTTC